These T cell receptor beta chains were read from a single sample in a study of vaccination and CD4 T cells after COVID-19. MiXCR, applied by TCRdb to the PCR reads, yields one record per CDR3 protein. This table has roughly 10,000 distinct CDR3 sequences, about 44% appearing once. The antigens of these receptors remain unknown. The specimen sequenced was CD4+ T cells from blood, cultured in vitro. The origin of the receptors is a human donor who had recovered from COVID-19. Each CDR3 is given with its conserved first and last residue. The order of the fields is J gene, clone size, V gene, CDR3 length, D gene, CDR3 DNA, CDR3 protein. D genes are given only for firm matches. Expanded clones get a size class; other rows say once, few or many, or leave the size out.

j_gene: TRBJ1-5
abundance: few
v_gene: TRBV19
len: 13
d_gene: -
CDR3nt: TGTGCCAGTAGTGGGCAGGGTCGTCAGCCCCAGCATTTT
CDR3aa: CASSGQGRQPQHF

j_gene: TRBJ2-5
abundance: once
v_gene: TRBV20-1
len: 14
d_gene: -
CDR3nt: TGCAGTGCTAGAGACGAGGGGAAAGGAGAGACCCAGTACTTC
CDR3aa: CSARDEGKGETQYF

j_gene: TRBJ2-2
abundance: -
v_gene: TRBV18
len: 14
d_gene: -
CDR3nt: TGTGCCAGCTCACTTCTGAGGAACACCGGGGAGCTGTTTTTT
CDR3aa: CASSLLRNTGELFF

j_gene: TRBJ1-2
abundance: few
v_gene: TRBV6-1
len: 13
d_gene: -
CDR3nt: TGTGCCAGCAGAACGGGGGCCGGAGAAGGCTACACCTTC
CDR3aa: CASRTGAGEGYTF

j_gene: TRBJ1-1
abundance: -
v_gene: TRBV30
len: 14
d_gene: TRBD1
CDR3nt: TGTGCCTGGAGTAAAGGGACAGCTTCTACCGAAGCTTTCTTT
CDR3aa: CAWSKGTASTEAFF

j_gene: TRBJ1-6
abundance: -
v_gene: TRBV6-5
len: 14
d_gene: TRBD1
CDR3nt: TGTGCCAGCAGTTTCGACAGGGATATGTCACCCCTCCACTTT
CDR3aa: CASSFDRDMSPLHF

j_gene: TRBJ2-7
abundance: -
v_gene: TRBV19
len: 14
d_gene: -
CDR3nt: TGTGCCAGTAGTATAGCGGCCGGGAGTGGCGAGCAGTACTTC
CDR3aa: CASSIAAGSGEQYF

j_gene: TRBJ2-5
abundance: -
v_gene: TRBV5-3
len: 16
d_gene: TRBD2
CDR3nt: TGTGCCAGAAGCCTCGATCGACTAGCCCTCCGGGAGACCCAGTACTTC
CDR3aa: CARSLDRLALRETQYF

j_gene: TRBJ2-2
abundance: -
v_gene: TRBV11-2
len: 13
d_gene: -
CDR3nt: TGTGCCAGCAGCTTCGGCAGGGTCGGGGAGCTGTTTTTT
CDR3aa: CASSFGRVGELFF

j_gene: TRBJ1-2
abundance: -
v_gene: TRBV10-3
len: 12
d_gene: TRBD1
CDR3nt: TGTGCCACAGGACAGGCTAACTATGGCTACACCTTC
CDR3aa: CATGQANYGYTF

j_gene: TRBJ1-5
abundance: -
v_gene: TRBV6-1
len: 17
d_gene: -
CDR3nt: TGTGCCAGCAGTGAAGGTTCTAGGGGTCGGTTAAATCAGCCCCAGCATTTT
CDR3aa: CASSEGSRGRLNQPQHF

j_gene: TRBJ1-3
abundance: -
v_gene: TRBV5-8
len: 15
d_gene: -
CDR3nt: TGTGCCAGCAGCTACAGGGTAGGGTCTGGAAACACCATATATTTT
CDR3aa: CASSYRVGSGNTIYF

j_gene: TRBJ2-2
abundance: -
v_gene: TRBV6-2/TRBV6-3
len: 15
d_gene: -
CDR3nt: TGTGCCAGCAGCTTCGGGACGGTGAACACCGGGGAGCTGTTTTTT
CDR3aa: CASSFGTVNTGELFF

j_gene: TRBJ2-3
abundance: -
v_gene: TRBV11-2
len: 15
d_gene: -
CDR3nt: TGTGCCAGCAGCTTTCGGGGCCCCCGCACAGATACGCAGTATTTT
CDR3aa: CASSFRGPRTDTQYF

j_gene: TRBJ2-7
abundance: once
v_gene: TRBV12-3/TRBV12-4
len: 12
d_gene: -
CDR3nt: TGTGCCAGCAGTTTCTGGTCAAACGAGCAGTACTTC
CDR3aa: CASSFWSNEQYF

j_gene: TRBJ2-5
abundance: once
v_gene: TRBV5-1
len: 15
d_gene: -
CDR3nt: TGCGCCAGCAGCATTCGCCGGGACCCCCAAGAGACCCAGTACTTC
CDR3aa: CASSIRRDPQETQYF

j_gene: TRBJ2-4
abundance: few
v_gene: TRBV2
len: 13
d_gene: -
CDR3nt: TGTGCCAGCAGCCGTCTACCAAGCGGCATTCAGTACTTC
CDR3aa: CASSRLPSGIQYF

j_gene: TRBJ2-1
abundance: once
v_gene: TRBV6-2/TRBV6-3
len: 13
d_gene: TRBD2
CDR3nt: TGTGCCAGCAGACCTAGCGGGGACGATGAGCAGTTCTTC
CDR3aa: CASRPSGDDEQFF

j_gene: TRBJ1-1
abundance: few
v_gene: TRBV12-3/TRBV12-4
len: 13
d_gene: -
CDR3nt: TGTGCCAGCAGTTTAAAGATGAACACTGAAGCTTTCTTT
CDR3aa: CASSLKMNTEAFF

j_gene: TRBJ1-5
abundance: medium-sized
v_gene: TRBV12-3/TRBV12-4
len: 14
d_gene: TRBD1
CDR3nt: TGTGCCAGCAGTTTTACAGGGGGCGGTCAGCCCCAGCATTTT
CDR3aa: CASSFTGGGQPQHF

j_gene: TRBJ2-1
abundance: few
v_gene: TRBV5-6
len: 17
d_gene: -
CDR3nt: TGTGCCAGCAGCTTGGCAGGACACCTGAGCTCCTACAATGAGCAGTTCTTC
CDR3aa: CASSLAGHLSSYNEQFF

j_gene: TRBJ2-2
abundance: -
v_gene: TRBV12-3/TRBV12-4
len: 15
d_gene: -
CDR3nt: TGTGCCAGCTATCCGGGGAGCAGGGCTGGCGGGGAGCTGTTTTTT
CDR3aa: CASYPGSRAGGELFF

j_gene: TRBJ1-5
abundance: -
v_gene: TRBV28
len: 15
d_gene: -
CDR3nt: TGTGCCAGCAGTAGTCCGGGACCCCTTAGGGAGCCCCAGCATTTT
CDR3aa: CASSSPGPLREPQHF

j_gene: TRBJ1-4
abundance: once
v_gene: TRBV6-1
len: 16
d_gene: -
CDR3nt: TGTGCCAGCAGTGAAGTCCGGGCCGGGGTTAATGAAAAACTGTTTTTT
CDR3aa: CASSEVRAGVNEKLFF

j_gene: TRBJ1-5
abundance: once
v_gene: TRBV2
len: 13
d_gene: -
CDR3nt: TGTGCCAGCAGTGATGAGGTTTCCCAGCCCCAGCATTTT
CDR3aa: CASSDEVSQPQHF

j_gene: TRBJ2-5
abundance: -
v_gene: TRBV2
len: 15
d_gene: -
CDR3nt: TGTGCCAGCAGTGAAGCGGGGGTGCCTCAAGAGACCCAGTACTTC
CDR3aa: CASSEAGVPQETQYF

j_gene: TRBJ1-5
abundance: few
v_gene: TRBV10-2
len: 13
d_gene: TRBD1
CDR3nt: TGCGCCATAAACAGGGGCCCCAATCAGCCCCAGCATTTT
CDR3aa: CAINRGPNQPQHF

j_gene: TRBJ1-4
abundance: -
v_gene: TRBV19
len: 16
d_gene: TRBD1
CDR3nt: TGTGCCAGTAGTATGGGCCAGGGGGCTTCTAATGAAAAACTGTTTTTT
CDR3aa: CASSMGQGASNEKLFF

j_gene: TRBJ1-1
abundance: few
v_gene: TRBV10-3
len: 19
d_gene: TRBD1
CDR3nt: TGTGCCATCAGTGAGTCAGAGGGGGCAGGGGTCATAACGAACACTGAAGCTTTCTTT
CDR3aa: CAISESEGAGVITNTEAFF

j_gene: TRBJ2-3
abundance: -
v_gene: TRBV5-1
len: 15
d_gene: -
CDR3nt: TGCGCCAGCAGCTGGCAGGGGCAAAACACAGATACGCAGTATTTT
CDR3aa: CASSWQGQNTDTQYF

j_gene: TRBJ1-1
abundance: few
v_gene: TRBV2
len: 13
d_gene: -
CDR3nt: TGTGCCAGCAGTGATCCCCCACCCTCTGAAGCTTTCTTT
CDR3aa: CASSDPPPSEAFF

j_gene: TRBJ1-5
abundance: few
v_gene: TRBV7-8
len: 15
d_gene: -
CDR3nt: TGTGCCAGCAGCTTAGGCGCGGGAAGCAGTCAGCCCCAGCATTTT
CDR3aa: CASSLGAGSSQPQHF

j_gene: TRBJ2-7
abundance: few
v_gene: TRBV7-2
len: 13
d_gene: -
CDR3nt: TGTGCCAGCAGCTTCTCCGCGTCGGTCGAGCAGTACTTC
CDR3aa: CASSFSASVEQYF

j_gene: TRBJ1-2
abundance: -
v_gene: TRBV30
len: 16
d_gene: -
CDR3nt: TGTGCCTGGAGTAGATTCGCGGACCGCCGACAGTGGGGCTACACCTTC
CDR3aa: CAWSRFADRRQWGYTF

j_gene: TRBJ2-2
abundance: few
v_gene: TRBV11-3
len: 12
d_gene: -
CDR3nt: TGTGCCAGCAGCCCTTCCGACCGGGAGCTGTTTTTT
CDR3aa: CASSPSDRELFF

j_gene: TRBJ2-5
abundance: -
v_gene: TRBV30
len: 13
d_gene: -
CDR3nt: TGTGCCTGGAGTACGGACTTAAGGGAGACCCAGTACTTC
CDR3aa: CAWSTDLRETQYF

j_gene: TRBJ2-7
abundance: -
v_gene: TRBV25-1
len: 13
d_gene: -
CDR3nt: TGTGCCAGCAGTGATATGGTTCACTACGAGCAGTACTTC
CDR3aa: CASSDMVHYEQYF

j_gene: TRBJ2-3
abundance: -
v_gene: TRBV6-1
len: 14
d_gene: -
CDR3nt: TGTGCCACCCATACCCTGGGACCCACAGATACGCAGTATTTT
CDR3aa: CATHTLGPTDTQYF

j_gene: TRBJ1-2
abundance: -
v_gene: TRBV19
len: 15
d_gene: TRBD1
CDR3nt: TGTGCCAGTAGTATAGCGGACAGGTTTAACTATGGCTACACCTTC
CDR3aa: CASSIADRFNYGYTF

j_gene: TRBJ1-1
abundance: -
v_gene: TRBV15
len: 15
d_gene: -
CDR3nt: TGTGCCACCAGCAGAGTGAGGGGCGCGAACACTGAAGCTTTCTTT
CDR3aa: CATSRVRGANTEAFF

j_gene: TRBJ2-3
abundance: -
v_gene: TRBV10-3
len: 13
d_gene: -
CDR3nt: TGTGCCATCAGTGAGTCTCCAGTAGATACGCAGTATTTT
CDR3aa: CAISESPVDTQYF